The clone carrying this TCR beta chain was detected a few times. Its antigen is unknown. The data derive from a study of CD8+ T cells in alopecia areata. Study-wide background: Those patients who were treated received oral tofacitinib, which was given at 5 to 10 mg twice daily for moderate-to-severe alopecia areata. Overall study findings and caveats: Sequenced scalp T cells also include alphabeta T cells resident in normal skin. Clonality exceeded that of normal scalp in lesional scalp, most notably in alopecia totalis/universalis. Baseline CD8+ expansion's link to response remains uncertain, as there was one nonresponder.

Treatment: oral pan-JAK inhibitor, 5-10 mg twice daily. Once RNA had been extracted, it was reverse transcribed into cDNA to act as the sequencing template. Sequencing was performed with immunoSEQ multiplex PCR; in TCRdb, only in-frame clones are kept and a portion is missing. The repertoire holds 190,000 or so clones, with more than 45% as singletons. The sequencing here drew on CD4+ T cells sorted from blood, taken at week 24, from a patient treated with tofacitinib. The clonotype comes from a human donor with alopecia areata.

CDR3 sequence: CSARPGTGLAGELFF. DNA of the CDR3: TGCAGCGCCAGACCGGGGACAGGCCTCGCCGGGGAGCTGTTTTTT. J is TRBJ2-2 and V is TRBV29-1; 8 positions match TRBD1. Germline trimming cut 7 bases from V and 6 bases from J; bases unmatched to any gene: 13. The CDR3 is 15 amino acids. The V gene's germline CDR1 is SQVTM and CDR2 ANQGSEA.